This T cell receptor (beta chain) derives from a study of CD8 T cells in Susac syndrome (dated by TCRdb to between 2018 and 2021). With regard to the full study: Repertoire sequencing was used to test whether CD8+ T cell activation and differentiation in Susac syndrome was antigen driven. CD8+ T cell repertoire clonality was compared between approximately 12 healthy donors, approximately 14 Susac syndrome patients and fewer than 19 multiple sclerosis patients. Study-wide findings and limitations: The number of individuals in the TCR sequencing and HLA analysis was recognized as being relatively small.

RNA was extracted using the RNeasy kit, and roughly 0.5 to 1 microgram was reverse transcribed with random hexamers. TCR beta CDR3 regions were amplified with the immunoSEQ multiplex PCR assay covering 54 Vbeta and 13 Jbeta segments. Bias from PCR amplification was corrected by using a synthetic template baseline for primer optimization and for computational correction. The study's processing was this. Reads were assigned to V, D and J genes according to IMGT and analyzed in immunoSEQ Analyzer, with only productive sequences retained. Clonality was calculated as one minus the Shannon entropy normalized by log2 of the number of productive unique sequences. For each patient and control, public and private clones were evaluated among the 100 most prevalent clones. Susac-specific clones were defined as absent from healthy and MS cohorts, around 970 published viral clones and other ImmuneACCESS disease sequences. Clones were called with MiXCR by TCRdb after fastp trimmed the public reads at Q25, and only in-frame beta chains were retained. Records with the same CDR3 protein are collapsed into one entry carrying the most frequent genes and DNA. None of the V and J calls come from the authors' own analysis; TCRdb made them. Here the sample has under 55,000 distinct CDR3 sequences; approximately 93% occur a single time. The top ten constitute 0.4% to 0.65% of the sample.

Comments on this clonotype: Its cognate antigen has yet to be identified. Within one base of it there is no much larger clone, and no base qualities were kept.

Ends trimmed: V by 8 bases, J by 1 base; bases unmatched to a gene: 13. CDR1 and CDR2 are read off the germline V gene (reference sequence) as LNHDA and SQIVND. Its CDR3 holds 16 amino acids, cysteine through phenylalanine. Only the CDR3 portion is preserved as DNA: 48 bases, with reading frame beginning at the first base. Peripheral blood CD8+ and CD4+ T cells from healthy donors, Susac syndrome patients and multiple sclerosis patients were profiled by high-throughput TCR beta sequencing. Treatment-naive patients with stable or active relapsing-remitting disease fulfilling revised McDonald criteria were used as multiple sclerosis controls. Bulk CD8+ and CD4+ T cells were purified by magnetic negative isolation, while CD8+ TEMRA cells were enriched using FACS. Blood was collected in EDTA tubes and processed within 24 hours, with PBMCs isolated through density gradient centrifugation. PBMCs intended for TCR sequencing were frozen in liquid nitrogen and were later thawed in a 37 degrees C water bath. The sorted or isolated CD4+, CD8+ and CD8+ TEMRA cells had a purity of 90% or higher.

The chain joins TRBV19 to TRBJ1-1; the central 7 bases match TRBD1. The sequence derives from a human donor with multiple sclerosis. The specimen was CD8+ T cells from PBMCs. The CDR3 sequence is CASHSLIRDRNTEAFF. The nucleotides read TGTGCCAGTCATAGTTTGATCCGGGACAGGAACACTGAAGCTTTCTTT.